The 16 T cell receptor beta chains listed next were all sequenced from one sample in a study of T cell responses to AZD1222 COVID-19 vaccine. Assay: immunoSEQ multiplex PCR; the TCRdb copy retains only in-frame clones and omits some. The sample gives about 160,000 clones, roughly 88% of which show up once; around 4.5% is in the top ten. The sample here was peripheral blood, taken 28 days after the second AZD1222 dose. These receptors were taken from an adult who received the AZD1222 COVID-19 vaccine.

The CDR3 sequence: CASSQGPWTSGGKTSYNEQFF. The CDR3, as DNA: TGTGCCAGCAGCCAAGGACCCTGGACTAGCGGGGGAAAGACCTCCTACAATGAGCAGTTCTTC. The gene calls are TRBV4-2 and TRBJ2-1, with 13 bases matching TRBD2. Germline CDR1 LGHNA, CDR2 YNFKEQ. Trimming cost V 1 base and J 0 bases; bases outside gene matches: 12. The CDR3 consists of 21 residues.

This clone has only a few counts. V and J are TRBV27 and TRBJ1-6; no reliable D call. The germline V gene encodes CDR1 MNHEY and CDR2 SMNVEV (reference sequence). The CDR3 length is 14 residues. V was cut by 9 bases and J by 9 bases, with 18 bases left in between. The CDR3 is CASRGPNLRSPLHF. The CDR3 bases are TGTGCCAGTCGTGGACCAAATTTACGTTCACCCCTCCACTTT.

V usage is TRBV7-6 and J usage is TRBJ2-7; 7 nucleotides line up with TRBD1. V lost 4 bases, J lost 3 bases, and 12 bases stayed unmatched. The CDR3 sequence is 16 residues long. Germline V gives CDR1 SGHVS, CDR2 FNYEAQ. The CDR3 here is CASSSIGGANLYEQYF. The CDR3 bases are TGTGCCAGCAGCTCGATAGGGGGCGCTAACCTCTACGAGCAGTACTTC.

In DNA form, the CDR3 reads TGCAGCGGGAGGACACCGTCCACAGATACGCAGTATTTT. This codes for CSGRTPSTDTQYF. This chain uses TRBV29-1 with TRBJ2-3, with D possibly being TRBD1 or TRBD2 (5 bases each). Per the germline V gene, CDR1 is SQVTM and CDR2 is ANQGSEA. The CDR3 covers 13 residues. V lost 7 bases and J 2 bases, leaving 13 bases between the germline ends.

This clone was picked up a small number of times. The chain is built from TRBV6-5 and TRBJ1-1, with 11 positions matching TRBD1. CDR3 length equals 16 residues. CDR1 is MNHEY and CDR2 is SVGAGI in the germline V gene. V shed 2 bases and J 0 bases; nucleotides not matched to a gene: 2. The CDR3 DNA follows: TGTGCCAGCAGTTACATGGGACAGGGGGTGAACACTGAAGCTTTCTTT. It translates to CASSYMGQGVNTEAFF.

This chain connects TRBV2 to TRBJ2-2; 8 bases are shared with TRBD2. With V trimmed by 1 base and J by 0 bases, 4 bases remained unmatched. The CDR3 is 17 residues long. Germline-derived CDR1 and CDR2 are SNHLY and FYNNEI. CDR3 sequence: CASSEDPAGANTGELFF. The CDR3 DNA reads TGTGCCAGCAGTGAAGATCCAGCGGGGGCGAACACCGGGGAGCTGTTTTTT.

The DNA of the CDR3 is TGTGCCAGCTCACGGACCGCTAACACTGAAGCTTTCTTT. Its protein is CASSRTANTEAFF. The V call is TRBV2, the J call TRBJ1-1; unclear D gene. In germline, CDR1 is SNHLY, CDR2 FYNNEI. Trimming shortened V by 8 bases and J by 2 bases, and 12 bases separated the two germline ends. The length of the CDR3 is 13 residues.

The chain is built from TRBV6-6 and TRBJ1-1, with D unresolved. Germline lookup yields CDR1 MNHNY and CDR2 SVGAGI (reference sequence). CDR3 length equals 15 residues. V lost 6 bases to trimming and J lost 1 base, with 15 bases between them. The CDR3, as DNA: TGTGCCAGCAGCCCTGCGGGCAAGGCGAACACTGAAGCTTTCTTT. This sequence encodes CASSPAGKANTEAFF.

DNA of the CDR3: TGTGCCAGCAGCTCACACGGGACAGGGTATGGCTACACCTTC. As protein: CASSSHGTGYGYTF. The V gene is TRBV7-9, the J gene TRBJ1-2, with 9 bases that match TRBD1. Per germline, CDR1 SEHNR and CDR2 FQNEAQ (reference sequence). The length of the CDR3 is 14 residues. The ends lost 4 bases at V and 5 bases at J; junction bases unmatched: 5.

The CDR3 reads CASSHSVRPNYGYTF. DNA of the CDR3: TGTGCCAGCAGCCATAGCGTTAGACCTAACTATGGCTACACCTTC. V gene TRBV3-1 (or the pseudogene TRBV3-2) combines with J gene TRBJ1-2, with no clear D. The CDR3 totals 15 residues. The V end lost 3 bases, the J end lost 0 bases, and 11 bases lay between the germline ends. CDR1 and CDR2 from the germline V gene are LGHDT and YNNKEL (reference sequence).

The chain is built from TRBV12-3 or TRBV12-4 and TRBJ1-1; no clear D gene. V was shortened by 2 bases and J by 1 base, with 5 bases between the two germline ends. The CDR3 runs to 13 residues. CDR3 nucleotide sequence: TGTGCCAGCAGTTTAATACGGAACACTGAAGCTTTCTTT. Translation gives CASSLIRNTEAFF.

The chain links TRBV7-8 to TRBJ2-5; D uncertain. Trimming cost V 3 bases and J 4 bases, with 3 bases left between them. CDR1 and CDR2 from the germline V gene are SGHVS and FQNEAQ. CDR3 length: 11 amino acids. The CDR3 DNA follows: TGTGCCAGCAGCTTTATAGAGACCCAGTACTTC. Translation gives CASSFIETQYF.

The J gene is TRBJ2-7, the V gene TRBV2; D gene unclear. V was pared by 8 bases and J by 5 bases, with 13 bases between. The germline CDR1 and CDR2 sequences are SNHLY and FYNNEI. The CDR3 loop spans 12 amino acids. The CDR3 DNA sequence: TGTGCCAGCCGCTTCTCCCAACACGAGCAGTACTTC. It specifies CASRFSQHEQYF. The whole variable domain, remainder taken from reference TRBV2 and TRBJ2-7, is EPEVTQTPSHQVTQMGQEVILRCVPISNHLYFYWYRQILGQKVEFLVSFYNNEISEKSEIFDDQFSVERPDGSNFTLKIRSTKLEDSAMYFCASRFSQHEQYFGPGTRLTVT.

In regard to this clone: Sequence at one end of the junction differs from germline and may be a read error. The V gene is TRBV6-5, the J gene TRBJ1-5; D is undetermined. The CDR3 covers 13 residues. Germline V CDR1 and CDR2: MNHEY, SVGAGI. This CDR3 reads CASSYSNSQPQLF. The CDR3 DNA sequence: TGTGCCAGCAGTTACTCGAACTCTCAGCCCCAGCTTTTT.

The J gene is TRBJ2-1, the V gene TRBV4-3; D tentatively reads TRBD1 or TRBD2 (5 bases each). Trimming stripped 0 bases from V and 0 bases from J, with 21 bases between. Germline loops: CDR1 LGHNA, CDR2 YSLEER. CDR3 length equals 20 residues. The CDR3, as DNA: TGCGCCAGCAGCCAAGAGAGGTCGGTACGGGGCCTAAGCTCCTACAATGAGCAGTTCTTC. The encoded protein is CASSQERSVRGLSSYNEQFF.

This sequence joins TRBV4-1 and TRBJ1-1; the D gene is possibly TRBD1 (5 bases). The CDR3 consists of 15 residues. The germline V and J ends were trimmed by 1 base and 1 base, with 10 bases remaining between them. CDR1 and CDR2 (germline): MGHRA, YSYEKL. The CDR3 loop is CASSQGDGRNTEAFF. CDR3 nucleotides: TGCGCCAGCAGCCAAGGGGACGGGAGGAACACTGAAGCTTTCTTT.